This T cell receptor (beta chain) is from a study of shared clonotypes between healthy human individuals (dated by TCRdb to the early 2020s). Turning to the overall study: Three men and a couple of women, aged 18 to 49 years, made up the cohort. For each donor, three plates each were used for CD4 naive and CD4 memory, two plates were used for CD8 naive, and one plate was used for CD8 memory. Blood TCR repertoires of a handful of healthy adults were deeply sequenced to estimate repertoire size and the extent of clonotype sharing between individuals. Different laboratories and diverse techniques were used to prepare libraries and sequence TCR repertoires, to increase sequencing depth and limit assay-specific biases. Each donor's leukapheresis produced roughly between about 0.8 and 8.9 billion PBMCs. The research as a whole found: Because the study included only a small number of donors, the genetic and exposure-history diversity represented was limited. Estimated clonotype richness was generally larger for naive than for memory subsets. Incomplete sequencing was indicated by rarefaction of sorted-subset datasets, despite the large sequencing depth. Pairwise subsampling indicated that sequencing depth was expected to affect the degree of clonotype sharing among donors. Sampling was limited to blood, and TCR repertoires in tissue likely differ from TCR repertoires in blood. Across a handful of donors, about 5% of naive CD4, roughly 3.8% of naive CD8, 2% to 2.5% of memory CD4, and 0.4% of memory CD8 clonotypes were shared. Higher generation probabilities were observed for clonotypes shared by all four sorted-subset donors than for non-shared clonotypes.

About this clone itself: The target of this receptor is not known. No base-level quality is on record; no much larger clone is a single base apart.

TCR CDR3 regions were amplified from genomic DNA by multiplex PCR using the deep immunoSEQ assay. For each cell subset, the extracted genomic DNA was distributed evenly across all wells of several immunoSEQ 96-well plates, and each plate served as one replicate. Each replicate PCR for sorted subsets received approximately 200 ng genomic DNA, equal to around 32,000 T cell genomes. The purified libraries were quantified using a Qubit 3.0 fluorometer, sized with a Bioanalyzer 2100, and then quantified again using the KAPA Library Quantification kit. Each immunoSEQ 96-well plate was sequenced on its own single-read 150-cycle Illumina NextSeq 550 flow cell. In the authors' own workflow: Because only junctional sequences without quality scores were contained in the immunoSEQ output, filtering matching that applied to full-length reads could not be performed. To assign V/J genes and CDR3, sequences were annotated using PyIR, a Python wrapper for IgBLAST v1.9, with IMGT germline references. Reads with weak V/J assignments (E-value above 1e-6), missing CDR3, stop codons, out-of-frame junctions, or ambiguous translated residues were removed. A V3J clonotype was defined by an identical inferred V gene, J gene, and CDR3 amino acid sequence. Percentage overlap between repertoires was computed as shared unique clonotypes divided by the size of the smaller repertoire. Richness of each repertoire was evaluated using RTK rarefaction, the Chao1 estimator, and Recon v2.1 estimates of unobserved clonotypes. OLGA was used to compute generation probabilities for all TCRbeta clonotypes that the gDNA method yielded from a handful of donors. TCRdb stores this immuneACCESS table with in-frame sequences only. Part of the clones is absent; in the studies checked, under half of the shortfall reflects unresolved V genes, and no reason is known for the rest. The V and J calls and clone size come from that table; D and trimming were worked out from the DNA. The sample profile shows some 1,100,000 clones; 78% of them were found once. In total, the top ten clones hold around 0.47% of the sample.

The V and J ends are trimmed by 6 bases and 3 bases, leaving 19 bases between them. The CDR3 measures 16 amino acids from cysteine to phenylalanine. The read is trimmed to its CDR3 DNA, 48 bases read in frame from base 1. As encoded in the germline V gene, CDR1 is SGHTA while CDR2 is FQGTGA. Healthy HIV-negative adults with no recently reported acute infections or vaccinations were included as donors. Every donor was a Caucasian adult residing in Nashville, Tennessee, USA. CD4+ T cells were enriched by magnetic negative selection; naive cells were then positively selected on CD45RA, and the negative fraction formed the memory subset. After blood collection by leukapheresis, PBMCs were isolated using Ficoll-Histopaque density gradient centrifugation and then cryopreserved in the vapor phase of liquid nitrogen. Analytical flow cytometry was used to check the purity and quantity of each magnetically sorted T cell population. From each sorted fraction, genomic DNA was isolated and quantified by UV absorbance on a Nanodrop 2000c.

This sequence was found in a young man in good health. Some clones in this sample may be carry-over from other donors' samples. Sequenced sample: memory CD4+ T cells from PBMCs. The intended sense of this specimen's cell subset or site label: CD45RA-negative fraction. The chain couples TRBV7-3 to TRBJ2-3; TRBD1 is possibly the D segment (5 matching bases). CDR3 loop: CASSSGWQGRTDTQYF. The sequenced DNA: TGTGCCAGCAGTTCCGGATGGCAGGGCCGGACAGATACGCAGTATTTT.